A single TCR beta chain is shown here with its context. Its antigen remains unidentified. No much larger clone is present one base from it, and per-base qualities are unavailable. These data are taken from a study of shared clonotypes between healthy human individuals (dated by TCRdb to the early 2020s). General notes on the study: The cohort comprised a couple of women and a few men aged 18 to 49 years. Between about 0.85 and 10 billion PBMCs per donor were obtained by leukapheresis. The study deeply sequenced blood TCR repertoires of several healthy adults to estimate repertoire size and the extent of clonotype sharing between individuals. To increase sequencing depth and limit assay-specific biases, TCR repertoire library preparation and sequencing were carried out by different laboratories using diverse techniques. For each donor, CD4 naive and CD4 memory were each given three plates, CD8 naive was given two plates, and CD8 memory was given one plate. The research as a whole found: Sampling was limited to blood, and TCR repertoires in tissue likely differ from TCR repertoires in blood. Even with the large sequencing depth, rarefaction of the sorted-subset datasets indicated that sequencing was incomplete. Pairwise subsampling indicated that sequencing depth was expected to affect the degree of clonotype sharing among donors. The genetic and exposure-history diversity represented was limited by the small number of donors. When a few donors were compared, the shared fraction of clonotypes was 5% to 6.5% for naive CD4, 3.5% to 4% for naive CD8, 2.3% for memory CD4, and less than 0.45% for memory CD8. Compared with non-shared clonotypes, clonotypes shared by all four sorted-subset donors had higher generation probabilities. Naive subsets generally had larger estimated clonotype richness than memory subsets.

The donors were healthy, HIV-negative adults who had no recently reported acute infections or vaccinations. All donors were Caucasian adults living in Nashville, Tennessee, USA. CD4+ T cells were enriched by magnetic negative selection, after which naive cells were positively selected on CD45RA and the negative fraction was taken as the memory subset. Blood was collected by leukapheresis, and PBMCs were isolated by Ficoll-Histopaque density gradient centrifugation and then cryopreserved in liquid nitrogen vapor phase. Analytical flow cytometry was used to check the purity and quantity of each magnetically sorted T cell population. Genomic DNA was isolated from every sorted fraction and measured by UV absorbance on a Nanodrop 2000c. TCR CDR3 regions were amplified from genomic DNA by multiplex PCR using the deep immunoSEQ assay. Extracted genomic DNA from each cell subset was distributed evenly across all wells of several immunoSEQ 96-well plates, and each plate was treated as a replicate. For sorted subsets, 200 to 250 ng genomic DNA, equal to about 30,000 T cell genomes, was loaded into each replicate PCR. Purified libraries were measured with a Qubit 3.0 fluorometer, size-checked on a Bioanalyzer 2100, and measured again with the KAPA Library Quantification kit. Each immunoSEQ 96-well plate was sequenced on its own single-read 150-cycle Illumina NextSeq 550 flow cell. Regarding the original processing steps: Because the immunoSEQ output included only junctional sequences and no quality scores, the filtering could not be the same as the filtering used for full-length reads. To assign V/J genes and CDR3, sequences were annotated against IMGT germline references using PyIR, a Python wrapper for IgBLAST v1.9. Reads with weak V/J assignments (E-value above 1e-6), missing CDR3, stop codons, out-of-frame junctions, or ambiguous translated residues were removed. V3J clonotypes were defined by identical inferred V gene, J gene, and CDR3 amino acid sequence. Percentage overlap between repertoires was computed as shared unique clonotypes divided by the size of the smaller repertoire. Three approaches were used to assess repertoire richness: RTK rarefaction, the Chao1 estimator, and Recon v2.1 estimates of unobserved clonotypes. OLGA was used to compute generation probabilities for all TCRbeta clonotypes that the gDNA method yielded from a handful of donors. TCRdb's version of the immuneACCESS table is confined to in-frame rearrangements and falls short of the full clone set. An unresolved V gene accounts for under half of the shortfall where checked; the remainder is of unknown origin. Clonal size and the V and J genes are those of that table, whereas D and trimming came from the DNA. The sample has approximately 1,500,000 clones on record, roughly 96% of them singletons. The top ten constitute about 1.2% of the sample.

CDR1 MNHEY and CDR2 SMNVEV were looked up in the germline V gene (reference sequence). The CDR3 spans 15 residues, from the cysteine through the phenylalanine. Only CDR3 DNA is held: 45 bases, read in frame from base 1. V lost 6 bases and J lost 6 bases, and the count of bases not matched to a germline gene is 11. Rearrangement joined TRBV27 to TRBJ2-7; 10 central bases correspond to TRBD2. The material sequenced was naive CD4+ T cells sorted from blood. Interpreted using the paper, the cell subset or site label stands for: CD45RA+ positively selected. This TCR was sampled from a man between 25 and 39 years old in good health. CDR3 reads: CASSPSGSGPPEQYF. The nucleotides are TGTGCCAGCAGCCCTAGCGGGAGTGGGCCTCCCGAGCAGTACTTC.